This T cell receptor beta chain was retrieved from a study of OX40 agonist ivuxolimab in advanced cancers. CDR3 length: 12 residues. After removal of 8 bases from V and 2 bases from J, the junction contained 3 bases not matched to a gene. Germline V lookup: CDR1 SNHLY, CDR2 FYNNEI. Profiling relied on immunoSEQ multiplex PCR, and the TCRdb table lists in-frame clones only, not all of them. The sample has about 12,000 clones, about 81% seen once; the top ten hold around 15%. The J gene is TRBJ2-7, the V gene TRBV2, with 7 bases lining up with TRBD1. This sequence originates from an adult with an advanced solid tumor such as melanoma, head and neck, liver or kidney cancer. The sequencing here drew on CD4+ or CD8+ T cells sorted from blood, taken in a trial of the OX40 agonist ivuxolimab. CDR3 DNA sequence: TGTGCCAGCCGGGACAGTCCCTACGAGCAGTACTTC. Encoded protein: CASRDSPYEQYF.